Listed below are T cell receptor beta chains from one sample, sequenced in a study of graft-versus-host responses after intestinal transplantation. The antigens for these receptors are not known. Measured with immunoSEQ multiplex PCR; TCRdb has only the in-frame clones, and not every one. This table holds 98,000 or so clones, 87% found once. Here the sequenced sample was unstimulated CD4+ T cells sorted from spleen or lymph node cells, taken before intestinal transplant. These receptors were taken from a human donor who received an intestinal transplant. CDR3s include the opening cysteine and the closing phenylalanine or tryptophan. A D gene is named only where the DNA matches it firmly. Not every row has a clone size; where given, it reads once, few, many or a size class.

few	NA	TRBV5-4	TRBJ1-6	TGTGCCAGCAGCTTGGGGCAGGGGAACTCACCCCTCCACTTT	CASSLGQGNSPLHF
once	TRBD2	TRBV9	TRBJ2-1	TGTGCCAGCAGCGTATCTCGCGGGGGGGAGCATGAGCAGTTCTTC	CASSVSRGGEHEQFF
NA	NA	TRBV6-1	TRBJ2-6	TGTGCCATCACGAGTTTCTCTGGGGCCAACGTCCTGACTTTC	CAITSFSGANVLTF
NA	NA	TRBV4-1	TRBJ2-5	TGCGCCAGCAGCCAAGCGTGGGAGCAAGAGACCCAGTACTTC	CASSQAWEQETQYF
NA	TRBD1	TRBV5-1	TRBJ2-1	TGCGCCAGCAGCCCCCGACAGGGAATGGGCAATGAGCAGTTCTTC	CASSPRQGMGNEQFF
NA	NA	TRBV19	TRBJ2-1	TGTGCCAGTTACAGTAAGCCTTACAATGAGCAGTTCTTC	CASYSKPYNEQFF
NA	NA	TRBV7-9	TRBJ2-7	TGTGCCAGCAATCCAGGGGCGGGACTATCCTACGAGCAGTACTTC	CASNPGAGLSYEQYF
once	NA	TRBV30	TRBJ1-3	TGTGCCTGGACTCGATTCTCTGGAAACACCATATATTTT	CAWTRFSGNTIYF
NA	NA	TRBV6-1	TRBJ2-7	TGTGCCAGCAAAGTCAGGGAAACAGCCTACGAGCAGTACTTC	CASKVRETAYEQYF
NA	NA	TRBV10-2	TRBJ2-7	TGCGCCAGCAGTGCCCGGGGCTTTAACTACCCCTACGAGCAGTACTTC	CASSARGFNYPYEQYF
NA	TRBD1	TRBV4-1	TRBJ2-3	TGCGCCAGCAGCCAAGGAAGACAGGGGCCCCGTCGAGATACGCAGTATTTT	CASSQGRQGPRRDTQYF
NA	NA	TRBV5-1	TRBJ2-1	TGCGCCAGGAAAACAGGGAGCAATGAGCAGTTCTTC	CARKTGSNEQFF
NA	NA	TRBV9	TRBJ2-7	TGTGCCAGCAGCGCCGACACCCTCTACGAGCAGTACTTC	CASSADTLYEQYF
NA	NA	TRBV7-9	TRBJ1-1	TGTGCCAGCAGCATCCTAAGGGGCTTGAACACTGAAGCTTTCTTT	CASSILRGLNTEAFF